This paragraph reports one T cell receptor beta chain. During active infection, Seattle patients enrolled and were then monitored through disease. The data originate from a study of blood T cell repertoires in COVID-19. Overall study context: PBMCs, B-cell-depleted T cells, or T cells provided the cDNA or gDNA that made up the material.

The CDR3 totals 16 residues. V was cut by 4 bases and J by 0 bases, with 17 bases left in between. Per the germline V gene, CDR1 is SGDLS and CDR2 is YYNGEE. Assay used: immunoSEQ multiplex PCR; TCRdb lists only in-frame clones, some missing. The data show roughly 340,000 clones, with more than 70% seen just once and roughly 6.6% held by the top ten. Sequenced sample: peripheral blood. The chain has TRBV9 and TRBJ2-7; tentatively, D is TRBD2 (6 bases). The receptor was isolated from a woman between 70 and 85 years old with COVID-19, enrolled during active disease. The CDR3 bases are TGTGCCAGCAGCTCCGGGAGCCTACCGGGCTCCTACGAGCAGTACTTC. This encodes CASSSGSLPGSYEQYF.